A selection of T cell receptor beta chains follows, all from one sample in a study of response to subunit inactivated influenza vaccine. TCRdb itself ran the RT-PCR reads through MiXCR, one entry per CDR3 protein. The table records just under 550,000 distinct CDR3 sequences, under 25% of them present only once. The sample was also linked to a second study, of T cells expressing NK-cell markers.

Sequencing used CD4+ T cells sorted from PBMCs, obtained approximately 12 days after vaccination. The receptors derive from a man between 50 and 59 years old who received an inactivated influenza vaccine. The CDR3 runs from the conserved cysteine through the conserved F or W. A D gene is named only where the DNA matches it firmly.

.	TRBJ2-6	TRBV10-3	CAISEPGQAGANVLTF
TRBD2	TRBJ2-3	TRBV10-3	CAIKAGESDTQYF
TRBD2	TRBJ2-7	TRBV15	CATSQLAGQSFYYEQYF
.	TRBJ1-6	TRBV3-1	CASSEGEYNSPLHF
TRBD1	TRBJ1-1	TRBV10-3	CAISDPGGRTEAFF
.	TRBJ2-5	TRBV2	CAGSPGPRRGETQYF
TRBD2	TRBJ2-3	TRBV20-1	CSAVGTSGMDTDTQYF
.	TRBJ2-1	TRBV20-1	CSASFAGEDFEQFF
.	TRBJ2-1	TRBV12-3/TRBV12-4	CASSLTGAGEQFF
.	TRBJ2-7	TRBV5-6	CASTAQAGYEQYF
TRBD2	TRBJ2-3	TRBV30	CAWSVRGGVGDTQYF
TRBD2	TRBJ2-4	TRBV19	CASSAPSSGRKNIQYF
TRBD1	TRBJ2-5	TRBV5-1	CASSYRGRQETQYF
.	TRBJ1-3	TRBV6-1	CASRPGTSSGNTIYF
.	TRBJ2-4	TRBV14	CASSQDLVAIQYF
TRBD1	TRBJ2-3	TRBV7-2	CASGWAPGGGKDTQYF
.	TRBJ2-3	TRBV20-1	CSASAGTPSSTDTQYF
.	TRBJ2-7	TRBV6-1	CASSPRRDTEQYF
.	TRBJ1-5	TRBV6-5	CASSYHSGEPQHF
TRBD1	TRBJ1-6	TRBV7-9	CASSFAMTGNSPLHF
.	TRBJ1-5	TRBV4-1	CASSHPGPTNQPQHF
TRBD1	TRBJ2-2	TRBV30	CAWRDRGRAGELFF